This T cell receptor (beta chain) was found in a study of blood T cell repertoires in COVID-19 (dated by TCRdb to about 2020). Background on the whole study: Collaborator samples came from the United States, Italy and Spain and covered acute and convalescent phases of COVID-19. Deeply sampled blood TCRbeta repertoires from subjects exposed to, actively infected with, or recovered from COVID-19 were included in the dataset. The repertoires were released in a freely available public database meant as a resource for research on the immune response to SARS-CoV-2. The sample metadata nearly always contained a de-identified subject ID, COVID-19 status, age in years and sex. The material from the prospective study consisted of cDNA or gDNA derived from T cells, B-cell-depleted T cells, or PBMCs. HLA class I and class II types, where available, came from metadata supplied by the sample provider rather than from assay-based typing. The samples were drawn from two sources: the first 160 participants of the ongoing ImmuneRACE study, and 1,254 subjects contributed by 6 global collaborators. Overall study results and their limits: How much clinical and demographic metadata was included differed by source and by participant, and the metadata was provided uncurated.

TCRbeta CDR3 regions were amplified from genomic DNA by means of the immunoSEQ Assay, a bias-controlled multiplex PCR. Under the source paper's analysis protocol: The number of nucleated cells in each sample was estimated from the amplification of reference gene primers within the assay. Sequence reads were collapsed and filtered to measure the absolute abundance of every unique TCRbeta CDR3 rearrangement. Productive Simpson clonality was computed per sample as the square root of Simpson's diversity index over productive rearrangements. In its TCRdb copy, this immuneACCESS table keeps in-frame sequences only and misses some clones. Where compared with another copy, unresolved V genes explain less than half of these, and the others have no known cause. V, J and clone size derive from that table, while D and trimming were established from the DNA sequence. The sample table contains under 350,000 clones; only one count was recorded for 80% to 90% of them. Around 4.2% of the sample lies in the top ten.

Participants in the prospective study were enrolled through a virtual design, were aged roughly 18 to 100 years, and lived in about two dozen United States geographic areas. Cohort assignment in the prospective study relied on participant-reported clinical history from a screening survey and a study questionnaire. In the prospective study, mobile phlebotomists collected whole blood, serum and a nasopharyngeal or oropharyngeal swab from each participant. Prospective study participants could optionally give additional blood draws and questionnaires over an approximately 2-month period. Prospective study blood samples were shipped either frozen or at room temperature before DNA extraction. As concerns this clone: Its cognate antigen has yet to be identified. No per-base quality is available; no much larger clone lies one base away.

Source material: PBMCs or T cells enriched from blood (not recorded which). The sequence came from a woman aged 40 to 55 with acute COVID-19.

The CDR3 in this case is CASRTGIGELFF. The DNA reads TGTGCCAGCAGGACAGGGATCGGGGAGCTGTTTTTT. This chain joins TRBV11-1 to TRBJ2-2, and 7 junction bases match TRBD1. Trimming leaves V shorter by 6 bases and J shorter by 7 bases, with the junction holding 2 bases beyond the gene matches. CDR1 and CDR2 (SGHAT, FQDESV) derive from the germline V gene (reference sequence). The CDR3, from cysteine to phenylalanine, totals 12 residues. Only the CDR3 DNA is retained, 36 bases long and in frame from the first base.